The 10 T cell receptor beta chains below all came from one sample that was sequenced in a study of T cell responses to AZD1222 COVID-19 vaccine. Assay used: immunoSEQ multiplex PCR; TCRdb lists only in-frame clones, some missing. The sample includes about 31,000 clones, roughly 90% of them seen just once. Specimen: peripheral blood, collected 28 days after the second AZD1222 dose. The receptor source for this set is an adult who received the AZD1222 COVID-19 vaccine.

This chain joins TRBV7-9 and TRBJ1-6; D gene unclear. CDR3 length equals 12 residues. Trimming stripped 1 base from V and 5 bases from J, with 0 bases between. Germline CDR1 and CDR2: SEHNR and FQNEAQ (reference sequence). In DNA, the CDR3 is TGTGCCAGCAGCTTAGATAATTCACCCCTCCACTTT. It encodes CASSLDNSPLHF.

CDR3 amino acids: CASSLPLDKTLRNTEAFF. The CDR3 DNA sequence: TGTGCCAGCAGCTTACCTCTGGACAAGACTCTAAGGAACACTGAAGCTTTCTTT. The chain employs TRBV7-2 and TRBJ1-1; tentative D call: TRBD1 (5 bases). The V gene lost 2 bases and the J gene lost 1 base, with 20 bases spanning the gap. Germline-derived CDR1 and CDR2 are SGHTA and FQGNSA. The CDR3 is 18 residues long.

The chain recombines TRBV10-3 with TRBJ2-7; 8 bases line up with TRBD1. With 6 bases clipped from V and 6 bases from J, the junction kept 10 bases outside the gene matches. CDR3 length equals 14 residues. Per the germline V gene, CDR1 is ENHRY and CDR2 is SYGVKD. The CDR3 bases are TGTGCCATCAGCCGGACAGGGAATGATCGCGAGCAGTACTTC. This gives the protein CAISRTGNDREQYF.

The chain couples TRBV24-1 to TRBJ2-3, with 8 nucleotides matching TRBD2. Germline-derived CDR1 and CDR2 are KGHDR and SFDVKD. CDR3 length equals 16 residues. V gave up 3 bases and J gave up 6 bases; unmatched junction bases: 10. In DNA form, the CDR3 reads TGTGCCACCAGTGATGCGGTAGCGGGGATTGGGGATACGCAGTATTTT. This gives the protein CATSDAVAGIGDTQYF.

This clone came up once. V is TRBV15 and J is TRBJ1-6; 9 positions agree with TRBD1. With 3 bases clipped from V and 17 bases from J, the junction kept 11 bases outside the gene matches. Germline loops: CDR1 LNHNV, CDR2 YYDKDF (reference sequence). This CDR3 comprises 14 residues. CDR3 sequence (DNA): TGTGCCACCAGCAGGAGACAGGGGGATCCGTTTGTCCACTTT. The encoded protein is CATSRRQGDPFVHF.

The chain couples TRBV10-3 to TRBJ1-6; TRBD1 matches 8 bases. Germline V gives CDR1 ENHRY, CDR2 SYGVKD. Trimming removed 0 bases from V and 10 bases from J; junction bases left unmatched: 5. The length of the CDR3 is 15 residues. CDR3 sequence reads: CAISESRQGRSPLHF. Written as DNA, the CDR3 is TGTGCCATCAGTGAGTCCAGACAGGGGAGATCACCCCTCCACTTT.

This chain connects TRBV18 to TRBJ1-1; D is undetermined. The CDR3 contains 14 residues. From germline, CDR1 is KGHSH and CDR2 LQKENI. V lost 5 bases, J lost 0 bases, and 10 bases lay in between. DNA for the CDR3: TGTGCCAGCTCAACCGGACGGGTGAACACTGAAGCTTTCTTT. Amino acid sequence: CASSTGRVNTEAFF.

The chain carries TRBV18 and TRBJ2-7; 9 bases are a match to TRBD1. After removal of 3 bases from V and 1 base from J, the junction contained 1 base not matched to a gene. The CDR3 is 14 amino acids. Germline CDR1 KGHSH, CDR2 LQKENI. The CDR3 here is CASSPGTGSYEQYF. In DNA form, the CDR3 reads TGTGCCAGCTCACCCGGGACAGGGTCCTACGAGCAGTACTTC.

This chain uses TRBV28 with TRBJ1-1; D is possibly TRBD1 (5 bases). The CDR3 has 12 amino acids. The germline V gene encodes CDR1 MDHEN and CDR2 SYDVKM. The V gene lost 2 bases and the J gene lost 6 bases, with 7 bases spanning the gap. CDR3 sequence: CASSLGQSEAFF. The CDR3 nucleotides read TGTGCCAGCAGTTTAGGACAATCTGAAGCTTTCTTT.

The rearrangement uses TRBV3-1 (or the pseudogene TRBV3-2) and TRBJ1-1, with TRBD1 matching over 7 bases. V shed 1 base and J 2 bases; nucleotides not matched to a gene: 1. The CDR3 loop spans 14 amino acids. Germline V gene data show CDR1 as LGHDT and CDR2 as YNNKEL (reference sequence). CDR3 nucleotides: TGTGCCAGCAGCCAAGGGGACAGCAACACTGAAGCTTTCTTT. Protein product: CASSQGDSNTEAFF.